Shown below are 14 T cell receptor beta chains from a single sample sequenced in a study of blood T cell repertoires in COVID-19. TCRdb's table, derived via immunoSEQ multiplex PCR, lists solely in-frame clones and lacks some. The repertoire holds approximately 250,000 clones, with approximately 84% as singletons. The sequenced sample was peripheral blood. The receptors were gathered from a man in his forties with acute or convalescent COVID-19.

J is TRBJ2-2 and V is TRBV11-2; 7 nucleotides match TRBD1. CDR1 SGHAT and CDR2 FQNNGV come from the germline V gene. The CDR3 runs to 15 residues. V lost 7 bases to trimming and J lost 0 bases; unmatched junction nucleotides: 5. In DNA, the CDR3 is TGTGCCAGCACCACCGACAGGGCGAACACCGGGGAGCTGTTTTTT. Its protein product is CASTTDRANTGELFF.

This clone appeared a few times. This chain connects TRBV6-2 or TRBV6-3 to TRBJ2-5; 9 positions agree with TRBD2. Germline V lookup: CDR1 MNHEY, CDR2 SVGEGT. The CDR3 totals 17 residues. V lost 6 bases, J lost 6 bases, and 17 bases stayed unmatched. The CDR3 coding sequence is TGTGCCAGCAGGCCTACGACTGCTCTAGCGGGGTCGCAGACCCAGTACTTC. Its translation is CASRPTTALAGSQTQYF.

This clone was detected only once. The genes are TRBV10-3 and TRBJ1-2; D unclear. Germline V lookup: CDR1 ENHRY, CDR2 SYGVKD. Trimming stripped 10 bases from V and 0 bases from J, with 9 bases between. The CDR3 has 12 amino acids. The CDR3 loop is CATRRANYGYTF. Here the CDR3 DNA reads TGTGCCACGAGGAGGGCTAACTATGGCTACACCTTC.

The V call is TRBV9, the J call TRBJ2-5; 14 bases align to TRBD2. This CDR3 is 17 amino acids long. Germline CDR1 SGDLS, CDR2 YYNGEE. Trimming took 3 bases from V and 1 from J; bases not matched to a gene: 5. The CDR3 spells CASSDGTSGGVQETQYF. The CDR3 nucleotides read TGTGCCAGCAGCGATGGGACTAGCGGGGGAGTCCAAGAGACCCAGTACTTC.

The chain's CDR3 is CASSFTGAYNSPLHF. In DNA, the CDR3 is TGTGCCAGCAGTTTCACAGGAGCATATAATTCACCCCTCCACTTT. This chain links TRBV28 with TRBJ1-6; D may be TRBD1 (5 bases). V lost 3 bases and J lost 4, with 10 bases in between. Looked up from germline, CDR1 is MDHEN and CDR2 is SYDVKM. This CDR3 comprises 15 residues.

The chain carries TRBV6-5 and TRBJ2-5; a possible D gene is TRBD1 (6 bases). V was clipped by 3 bases and J by 2 bases, with 13 bases between them. There are 15 residues in the CDR3. Germline lookup yields CDR1 MNHEY and CDR2 SVGAGI. The CDR3 DNA reads TGTGCCAGCAGTTATGGTAGGACAGCACAAGAGACCCAGTACTTC. This sequence encodes CASSYGRTAQETQYF.

The chain has TRBV10-3 and TRBJ2-2; 8 bases are shared with TRBD1. J gave up 5 bases and V 4 bases, and 9 bases lay outside the gene matches. The germline CDR1 and CDR2 sequences are ENHRY and SYGVKD. The CDR3 totals 16 residues. CDR3 sequence: CAISGYRGVRTGELFF. In DNA form, the CDR3 reads TGTGCCATCAGTGGATACAGGGGGGTTAGGACCGGGGAGCTGTTTTTT.

The chain is built from TRBV11-2 and TRBJ2-2; maybe TRBD1 (5 bases). The CDR3 runs 16 residues. Trimming took 8 bases from V and 3 from J, leaving 19 bases between them. In germline, CDR1 is SGHAT, CDR2 FQNNGV. Here the CDR3 DNA reads TGTGCCAGCCTCAGAGGAGAGACAGCCTACACCGGGGAGCTGTTTTTT. Protein: CASLRGETAYTGELFF.

For this clone: Since the CDR3 does not end with the conserved phenylalanine or tryptophan, this likely comes from a read error. The chain has TRBV7-9 and TRBJ1-2; 8 bases line up with TRBD1. Trimming removed 4 bases from V and 7 bases from J; junction bases left unmatched: 8. This CDR3 contains 14 residues. Looked up from germline, CDR1 is SEHNR and CDR2 is FQNEAQ (reference sequence). Written as DNA, the CDR3 is TGTGCCAGCAGCTCCCTAGACAGGGGTATTGGCTACACCCTC. Amino acid sequence: CASSSLDRGIGYTL.

This chain links TRBV6-5 with TRBJ1-1; a weak D match, TRBD1 (6 bases). The CDR3 spans 12 residues. V lost 4 bases, J lost 7 bases, and 10 bases lay in between. CDR1 is MNHEY and CDR2 is SVGAGI in the germline V gene. The CDR3 region is CASSWDKFEAFF. The CDR3 DNA is TGTGCCAGCAGTTGGGACAAATTTGAAGCTTTCTTT.

CDR3 DNA: TGTGCCATCAGTGATCGCGGGGGGGCCGGCACAGATACGCAGTATTTT. Translating gives CAISDRGGAGTDTQYF. This chain uses TRBV10-3 with TRBJ2-3; TRBD2 agrees at 9 bases. Trimming cost V 3 bases and J 1 base; bases outside gene matches: 5. The germline CDR1 and CDR2 sequences are ENHRY and SYGVKD. The CDR3 loop spans 16 amino acids.

This clone was seen only once. The chain couples TRBV6-2 or TRBV6-3 to TRBJ1-2, with TRBD1 identical over 7 bases. Per germline, CDR1 MNHEY and CDR2 SVGEGT. V shed 5 bases and J 8 bases; nucleotides not matched to a gene: 11. The CDR3 totals 14 residues. The CDR3 protein is CASSRNSGQHGYTF. CDR3 in DNA: TGTGCCAGCAGTCGAAACTCGGGACAGCACGGCTACACCTTC.

This clone was counted once. The chain combines TRBV7-9 with TRBJ1-1; unclear D gene. Looked up from germline, CDR1 is SEHNR and CDR2 is FQNEAQ (reference sequence). This CDR3 comprises 14 residues. The V end lost 1 base, the J end lost 3 bases, and 9 bases lay between the germline ends. The CDR3 here is CASSLDRTDTEAFF. In nucleotides, the CDR3 is TGTGCCAGCAGCTTAGACAGAACAGACACTGAAGCTTTCTTT.

In its sample, this clone was seen once. The rearrangement links TRBV25-1 to TRBJ1-2; tentatively, D is TRBD1 (6 bases). Deletions cut 6 bases from V and 3 bases from J, with 8 bases between. CDR1 MGHDK and CDR2 SYGVNS come from the germline V gene. The CDR3 runs 12 residues. The CDR3 DNA sequence: TGTGCCAGCAGCAGGGGTGACTATGGCTACACCTTC. Its protein is CASSRGDYGYTF.